This T cell receptor (beta chain) was recorded in a study of shared clonotypes between healthy human individuals. CD8 cells regarded as naive lacked CD45RO, were positively chosen for CCR7, and omitted terminally differentiated effector memory CD45RA+ cells. This CDR3 has 16 amino acids. V lost 1 base, J lost 2 bases, and 14 bases lay in between. Germline assignment: CDR1 SGHAT and CDR2 FQNNGV. Measured with immunoSEQ multiplex PCR; TCRdb has only the in-frame clones, and not every one. The sample has about 2.1 million clones, about 94% seen once. The rearrangement links TRBV11-2 to TRBJ2-5, with unresolved D. This clonotype originated in a man younger than 35 in good health. Some clones in this sample may be carry-over from other donors' samples. The sequenced sample was naive CD8+ T cells from PBMCs. The DNA for the CDR3 is TGTGCCAGCAGCTTAGGAAACGGGCGGATGCAAGAGACCCAGTACTTC. Translated, it gives CASSLGNGRMQETQYF.